This is a list of T cell receptor beta chains from one sample in a study of blood T cells in healthy people across ages. Via MiXCR, TCRdb re-called the 5' RACE reads, giving one row per CDR3 protein. The table shows about a million distinct CDR3 sequences, with about 51% occurring only once. Material: blood. Receptor source: a woman aged 55-69 years in good health. The CDR3 runs from the conserved cysteine through the conserved F or W. Fields, in order: clone size, V gene, D gene, J gene, CDR3 protein, CDR3 DNA. A D gene is named only where the DNA matches it firmly. Clone sizes are given selectively: once, few, many, or a class where the clone is expanded.

clone size: -; V gene: TRBV20-1; D gene: TRBD2; J gene: TRBJ2-7; CDR3 protein: CSAPGTSGGYEQYF; CDR3 DNA: TGCAGTGCTCCTGGGACTAGCGGTGGGTACGAGCAGTACTTC
clone size: -; V gene: TRBV6-2/TRBV6-3; D gene: TRBD1; J gene: TRBJ1-6; CDR3 protein: CASRRGTGDNSPLHF; CDR3 DNA: TGTGCCAGCAGACGCGGGACAGGGGATAATTCACCCCTCCACTTT
clone size: -; V gene: TRBV7-2; D gene: -; J gene: TRBJ2-3; CDR3 protein: CASSFPALGTQYF; CDR3 DNA: TGTGCCAGCAGCTTTCCGGCGTTGGGTACGCAGTATTTT
clone size: -; V gene: TRBV5-1; D gene: -; J gene: TRBJ1-2; CDR3 protein: CASSSGRSGELGYTF; CDR3 DNA: TGCGCCAGCAGCTCTGGACGGAGCGGGGAGCTGGGCTACACCTTC
clone size: -; V gene: TRBV5-1; D gene: TRBD2; J gene: TRBJ2-5; CDR3 protein: CASSLQGGSREQYF; CDR3 DNA: TGCGCCAGCAGCTTGCAGGGCGGGAGTCGGGAGCAGTACTTC
clone size: -; V gene: TRBV7-2; D gene: -; J gene: TRBJ1-2; CDR3 protein: CASSSRGHIYGYTF; CDR3 DNA: TGTGCCAGCAGCTCTAGGGGACATATCTATGGCTACACCTTC
clone size: many; V gene: TRBV12-3/TRBV12-4; D gene: -; J gene: TRBJ2-7; CDR3 protein: CASSSGTVSYEQYF; CDR3 DNA: TGTGCCAGCAGTTCCGGGACTGTCTCCTACGAGCAGTACTTC
clone size: once; V gene: TRBV6-1; D gene: -; J gene: TRBJ2-3; CDR3 protein: CASSEPRWGTDTQYF; CDR3 DNA: TGTGCCAGCAGTGAACCTCGATGGGGTACAGATACGCAGTATTTT
clone size: many; V gene: TRBV14; D gene: TRBD2; J gene: TRBJ2-5; CDR3 protein: CASSPRKTSELQETQYF; CDR3 DNA: TGTGCCAGCAGCCCCCGAAAGACTAGCGAGTTACAAGAGACCCAGTACTTC
clone size: -; V gene: TRBV6-2/TRBV6-3; D gene: TRBD2; J gene: TRBJ2-1; CDR3 protein: CASSPSGRNYNEQFF; CDR3 DNA: TGTGCCAGCAGTCCTAGCGGGAGAAACTACAATGAGCAGTTCTTC
clone size: -; V gene: TRBV20-1; D gene: -; J gene: TRBJ2-7; CDR3 protein: CSASSFEDSSYEQYF; CDR3 DNA: TGCAGTGCTAGTTCTTTCGAGGACAGCTCCTACGAGCAGTACTTC
clone size: -; V gene: TRBV2; D gene: TRBD1; J gene: TRBJ1-2; CDR3 protein: CASSDGPGQFYYGYTF; CDR3 DNA: TGTGCCAGCAGCGATGGTCCGGGACAGTTTTACTATGGCTACACCTTC
clone size: few; V gene: TRBV3-1; D gene: TRBD1; J gene: TRBJ1-2; CDR3 protein: CASSQGWGQGAAGYTF; CDR3 DNA: TGTGCCAGCAGCCAAGGTTGGGGACAGGGGGCCGCTGGCTACACCTTC
clone size: few; V gene: TRBV28; D gene: TRBD2; J gene: TRBJ2-7; CDR3 protein: CASSFPGTSGSVREQYF; CDR3 DNA: TGTGCCAGCAGTTTTCCCGGGACTAGTGGGAGCGTCCGGGAGCAGTACTTC
clone size: few; V gene: TRBV27; D gene: -; J gene: TRBJ1-5; CDR3 protein: CASSKQTVTGGNQPQHF; CDR3 DNA: TGTGCCAGCAGCAAGCAAACCGTGACTGGGGGCAATCAGCCCCAGCATTTT
clone size: few; V gene: TRBV7-3; D gene: TRBD2; J gene: TRBJ2-5; CDR3 protein: CASSPKGTSGRETQYF; CDR3 DNA: TGTGCCAGCAGCCCAAAAGGAACTAGCGGGAGAGAGACCCAGTACTTC
clone size: -; V gene: TRBV13; D gene: -; J gene: TRBJ2-3; CDR3 protein: CASRQTRAVSGDTQYF; CDR3 DNA: TGTGCCAGCAGGCAGACCCGCGCCGTTTCTGGTGATACGCAGTATTTT
clone size: -; V gene: TRBV15; D gene: -; J gene: TRBJ1-1; CDR3 protein: CATSQAHGDTEAFF; CDR3 DNA: TGTGCCACCAGCCAGGCTCACGGGGACACTGAAGCTTTCTTT
clone size: -; V gene: TRBV6-2/TRBV6-3; D gene: TRBD1; J gene: TRBJ1-1; CDR3 protein: CATIRGAGLNTEAFF; CDR3 DNA: TGTGCTACTATCAGGGGGGCGGGCCTGAACACTGAAGCTTTCTTT
clone size: -; V gene: TRBV10-3; D gene: TRBD2; J gene: TRBJ2-5; CDR3 protein: CAISGRSAGGANEQYF; CDR3 DNA: TGTGCCATCAGTGGGAGATCAGCGGGAGGAGCCAATGAGCAGTACTTC
clone size: -; V gene: TRBV28; D gene: TRBD1; J gene: TRBJ2-5; CDR3 protein: CASSGQGVVVAQYF; CDR3 DNA: TGTGCCAGCAGTGGACAGGGAGTAGTGGTGGCCCAGTACTTC
clone size: few; V gene: TRBV4-3; D gene: TRBD2; J gene: TRBJ2-7; CDR3 protein: CASSHQMAGVGISYEQYF; CDR3 DNA: TGCGCCAGCAGCCATCAGATGGCGGGGGTTGGAATCTCCTACGAGCAGTACTTC
clone size: -; V gene: TRBV28; D gene: -; J gene: TRBJ2-7; CDR3 protein: CASGLGPGLTYEQYF; CDR3 DNA: TGTGCCAGCGGTCTAGGCCCCGGCTTAACCTACGAGCAGTACTTC
clone size: -; V gene: TRBV4-1; D gene: TRBD2; J gene: TRBJ2-3; CDR3 protein: CASSPGLAGVLSTDTQYF; CDR3 DNA: TGCGCCAGCAGCCCGGGACTAGCGGGAGTGTTGAGCACAGATACGCAGTATTTT
clone size: few; V gene: TRBV24-1; D gene: -; J gene: TRBJ2-5; CDR3 protein: CATSDTRPDLQYF; CDR3 DNA: TGTGCCACCAGTGATACCCGACCCGACCTTCAGTACTTC
clone size: -; V gene: TRBV7-3; D gene: -; J gene: TRBJ1-2; CDR3 protein: CASSPGSKWGYTF; CDR3 DNA: TGTGCCAGCAGCCCCGGCTCTAAGTGGGGCTACACCTTC